The rows below give T cell receptor beta chains drawn from one sample of a study of T cells in Graves' hyperthyroidism and ophthalmopathy. One entry per CDR3 protein results from TCRdb running MiXCR on the multiplex PCR reads. The sample includes 300,000 to 400,000 distinct CDR3 sequences, 18% of them seen just once. What was sequenced was blood. These receptors were taken from a man between 18 and 29 years old with Graves' ophthalmopathy. CDR3s include the opening cysteine and the closing phenylalanine or tryptophan. Each record gives: V gene, J gene, CDR3 protein.

TRBV3-1	TRBJ1-1	CASSQSVDGAEAFF
TRBV7-9	TRBJ2-1	CASSSTASYNEQFF
TRBV24-1	TRBJ2-7	CATSVVEQREQYF
TRBV20-1	TRBJ2-7	CSARARPGSYEQYF
TRBV28	TRBJ2-2	CASSFMGNPNTGELFF
TRBV11-2	TRBJ1-1	CASSTTGQEAFF
TRBV5-8	TRBJ2-1	CASSSWARGGPNEQFF
TRBV11-2	TRBJ2-3	CASSPGFGTEYF
TRBV13	TRBJ2-1	CASRRPGGEVDNEQFF
TRBV2	TRBJ1-5	CASSDRGGWSNQPQHF
TRBV28	TRBJ2-6	CASGGVHPGANVLTF
TRBV2	TRBJ2-5	CAGVTSGETQYF
TRBV4-1	TRBJ1-1	CASSQLGQPEAFF
TRBV29-1	TRBJ1-2	CSVEYPDYGYTF
TRBV19	TRBJ2-2	CASSHTIRGRGNTGELFF
TRBV7-9	TRBJ1-1	CASSSARDRGLEAFF
TRBV27	TRBJ2-7	CASSTGGYEQYF
TRBV7-3	TRBJ2-3	CASNLIGGGGSDTQYF
TRBV12-3/TRBV12-4	TRBJ2-7	CASSLTGDYEQYF
TRBV25-1	TRBJ1-1	CASSEYNTEAFF
TRBV10-3	TRBJ2-3	CAISENPSGGARDTQYF
TRBV4-2	TRBJ2-2	CASSQGGEGAGELFF
TRBV9	TRBJ2-5	CASSVDSGGLGTQYF
TRBV27	TRBJ1-1	CASSFLRDSTEAFF
TRBV28	TRBJ2-7	CASSRPGRAYEQYF
TRBV7-9	TRBJ2-5	CASSYDRQGNRGTQYF
TRBV28	TRBJ2-7	CASRPTGTGSYEQYF
TRBV5-6	TRBJ2-7	CASSLEQAGYEQYF
TRBV19	TRBJ1-2	CASSMERRGGFGYTF
TRBV13	TRBJ2-2	CASSSIAGENTGELFF
TRBV7-3	TRBJ1-6	CASSIQGTGNSPLHF
TRBV27	TRBJ1-1	CAGRTGNTEAFF
TRBV6-6	TRBJ2-7	CASSYQRGGSEQYF
TRBV27	TRBJ1-5	CASSSTFTSLGGNQPQHF
TRBV6-1	TRBJ2-1	CASSQRGTGNEQFF
TRBV2	TRBJ2-3	CASGDDTDTQYF
TRBV6-2/TRBV6-3	TRBJ1-5	CASSYSTGVEANQPQHF
TRBV14	TRBJ1-2	CASSQAVGPTRGYTF
TRBV7-9	TRBJ1-1	CASSLASGTGTEAFF
TRBV6-5	TRBJ2-7	CASSYSAGLSSYEQYF
TRBV29-1	TRBJ2-7	CSVEGEGLYEQYF
TRBV6-4	TRBJ2-2	CASSGTSTGELFF
TRBV3-1	TRBJ1-1	CASTEGSSGLGEAFF
TRBV6-1	TRBJ2-7	CASSVPGQGIYEQYF
TRBV2	TRBJ2-7	CASSPLAGGHEQYF